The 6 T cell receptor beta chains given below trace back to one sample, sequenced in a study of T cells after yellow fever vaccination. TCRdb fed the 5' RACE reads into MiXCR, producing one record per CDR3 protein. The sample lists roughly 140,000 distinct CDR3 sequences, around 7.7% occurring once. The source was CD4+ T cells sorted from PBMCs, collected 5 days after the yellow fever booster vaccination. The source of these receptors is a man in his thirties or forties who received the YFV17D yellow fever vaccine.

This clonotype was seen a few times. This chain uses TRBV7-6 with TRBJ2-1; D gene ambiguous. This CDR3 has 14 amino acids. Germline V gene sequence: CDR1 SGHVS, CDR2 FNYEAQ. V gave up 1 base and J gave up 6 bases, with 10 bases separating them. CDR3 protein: CASSLGGSTNEQFF. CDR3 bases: TGTGCCAGCAGCTTAGGGGGTAGCACCAATGAGCAGTTCTTC.

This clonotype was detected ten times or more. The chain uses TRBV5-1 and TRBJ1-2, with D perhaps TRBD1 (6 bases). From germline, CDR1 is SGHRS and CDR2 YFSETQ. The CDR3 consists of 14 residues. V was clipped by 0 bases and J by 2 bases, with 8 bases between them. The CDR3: CASSLGDRNYGYTF. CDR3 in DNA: TGCGCCAGCAGCTTGGGTGACAGGAACTATGGCTACACCTTC.

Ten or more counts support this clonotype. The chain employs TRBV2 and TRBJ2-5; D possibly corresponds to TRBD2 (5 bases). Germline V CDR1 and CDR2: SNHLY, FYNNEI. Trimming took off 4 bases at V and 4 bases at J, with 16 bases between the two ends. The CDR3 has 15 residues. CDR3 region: CASSVVPGRTETQYF. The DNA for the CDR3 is TGTGCCAGCAGTGTCGTCCCGGGGAGAACAGAGACCCAGTACTTC.

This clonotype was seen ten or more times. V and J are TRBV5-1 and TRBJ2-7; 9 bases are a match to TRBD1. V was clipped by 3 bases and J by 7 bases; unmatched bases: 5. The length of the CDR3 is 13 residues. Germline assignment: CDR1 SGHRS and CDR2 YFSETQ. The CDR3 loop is CASSSGQGSEQYF. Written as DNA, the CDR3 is TGCGCCAGCAGCTCAGGACAGGGGTCTGAGCAGTACTTC.

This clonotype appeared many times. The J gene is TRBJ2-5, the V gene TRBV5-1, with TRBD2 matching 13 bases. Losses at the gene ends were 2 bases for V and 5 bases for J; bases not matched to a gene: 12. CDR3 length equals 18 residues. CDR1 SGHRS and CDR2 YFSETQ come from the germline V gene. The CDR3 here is CASSLRLAGGLTKETQYF. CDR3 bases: TGCGCCAGCAGCTTAAGACTAGCGGGAGGCCTGACCAAGGAGACCCAGTACTTC.

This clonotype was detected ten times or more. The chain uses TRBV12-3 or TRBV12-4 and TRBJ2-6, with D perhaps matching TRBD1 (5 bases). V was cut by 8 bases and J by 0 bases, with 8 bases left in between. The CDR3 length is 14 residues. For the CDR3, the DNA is TGTGCCAGCGGGGCCCTCTCTGGGGCCAACGTCCTGACTTTC. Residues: CASGALSGANVLTF.